What follows describes a single TCR beta chain. Germline values: CDR1 SGHRS, CDR2 YFSETQ. The CDR3 is 16 amino acids. V lost 4 bases and J lost 3, with 19 bases in between. This specimen belongs to a study of blood T cell repertoires in COVID-19. Study in general: Acute and convalescent COVID-19 specimens originated in the United States, Italy and Spain. Sample material is recorded as cDNA or gDNA derived from T cells, B-cell-depleted T cells, or PBMCs.

Assay: immunoSEQ multiplex PCR; the TCRdb copy retains only in-frame clones and omits some. The table records roughly 670,000 clones, 90% of them present only once. The receptor's source is a woman between 18 and 29 years old with acute or convalescent COVID-19. The chain links TRBV5-1 to TRBJ1-1, with a tentative D call TRBD1 (5 bases). The sequenced sample was peripheral blood. In DNA, the CDR3 is TGCGCCAGCAGCCGCCAACCTCAGGGTACCGACACTGAAGCTTTCTTT. It codes for CASSRQPQGTDTEAFF. Full variable domain (rest looked up from reference TRBV5-1 and TRBJ1-1): KAGVTQTPRYLIKTRGQQVTLSCSPISGHRSVSWYQQTPGQGLQFLFEYFSETQRNKGNFPGRFSGRQFSNSRSEMNVSTLELGDSALYLCASSRQPQGTDTEAFFGQGTRLTVV.